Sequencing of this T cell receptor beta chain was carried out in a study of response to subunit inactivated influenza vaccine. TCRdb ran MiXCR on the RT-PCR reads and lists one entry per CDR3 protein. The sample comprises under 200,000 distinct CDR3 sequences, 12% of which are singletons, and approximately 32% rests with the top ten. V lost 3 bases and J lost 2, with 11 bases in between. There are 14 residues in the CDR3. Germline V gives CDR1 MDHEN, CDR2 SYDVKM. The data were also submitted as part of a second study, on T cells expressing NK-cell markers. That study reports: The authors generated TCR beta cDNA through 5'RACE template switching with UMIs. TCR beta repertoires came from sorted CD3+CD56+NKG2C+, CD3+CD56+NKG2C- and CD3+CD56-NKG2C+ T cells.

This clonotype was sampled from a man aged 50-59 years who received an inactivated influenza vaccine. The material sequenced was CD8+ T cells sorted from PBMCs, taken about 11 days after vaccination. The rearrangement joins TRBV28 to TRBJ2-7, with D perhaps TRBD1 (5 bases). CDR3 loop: CASSFWGPTYEQYF. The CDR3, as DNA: TGTGCCAGCAGTTTCTGGGGCCCTACCTACGAGCAGTACTTC.